This is a list of T cell receptor beta chains from one sample in a study of shared clonotypes between healthy human individuals. Measured with immunoSEQ multiplex PCR; TCRdb has only the in-frame clones, and not every one. In the table there are about 1 million clones, about 77% of which are singletons. Sequencing was done on a sample of memory CD4+ T cells sorted from blood. The receptor set was obtained from a man aged 18 to 35 in good health. The CDR3 runs from the conserved cysteine through the conserved F or W. The D gene is left open where the match is weak. The size entry is marked missing in some rows and otherwise reads once, few, many or a size class.

clone_size,v_call,j_call,d_call,cdr3_aa,cdr3_nt
few,TRBV7-9,TRBJ1-1,TRBD1,CASSSQGRSEAFF,TGTGCCAGCAGCTCACAGGGGAGGTCTGAAGCTTTCTTT
NA,TRBV18,TRBJ2-7,NA,CASSPLTYEQYF,TGTGCCAGCTCCCCCCTAACCTACGAGCAGTACTTC
NA,TRBV2,TRBJ2-7,NA,CASSGDQSYEQYF,TGTGCCAGCAGTGGTGATCAGTCCTACGAGCAGTACTTC
NA,TRBV7-9,TRBJ2-3,NA,CASSTGTGNTDTQYF,TGTGCCAGCAGCACGGGGACCGGAAACACAGATACGCAGTATTTT
NA,TRBV6-6,TRBJ2-7,NA,CASSLHYEQYF,TGTGCCAGCAGTTTACACTACGAGCAGTACTTC
NA,TRBV7-2,TRBJ2-7,TRBD2,CASSTGLAGSYEQYF,TGTGCCAGCAGCACAGGACTAGCGGGGTCCTACGAGCAGTACTTC
NA,TRBV9,TRBJ1-1,NA,CASSVPPGQLTEAFF,TGTGCCAGCAGCGTCCCCCCCGGACAGCTCACTGAAGCTTTCTTT
NA,TRBV6-5,TRBJ1-1,NA,CASSSRRTGMNTEAFF,TGTGCCAGCAGTTCCCGAAGGACGGGTATGAACACTGAAGCTTTCTTT
few,TRBV10-2,TRBJ2-1,NA,CASGSSDNEQFF,TGCGCCAGTGGGTCTAGCGACAATGAGCAGTTCTTC
NA,TRBV2,TRBJ2-3,NA,CASSDLTDTQYF,TGTGCCAGCAGTGACCTCACAGATACGCAGTATTTT
NA,TRBV10-3,TRBJ2-1,NA,CAISDIGNEQFF,TGTGCCATCAGTGATATCGGCAATGAGCAGTTCTTC
NA,TRBV19,TRBJ1-2,NA,CASSIVPPQGNVKGLYGYTF,TGTGCCAGTAGTATAGTTCCCCCACAGGGAAATGTAAAGGGCCTGTATGGCTACACCTTC
NA,TRBV28,TRBJ1-2,TRBD1,CASRSGTGIYGYTF,TGTGCCAGCAGATCGGGGACAGGGATTTATGGCTACACCTTC
NA,TRBV28,TRBJ2-5,NA,CASSLNGRPETQYF,TGTGCCAGCAGTTTAAATGGTAGACCAGAGACCCAGTACTTC
once,TRBV2,TRBJ1-2,NA,CASSPITWEDTF,TGTGCCAGCAGTCCGATAACTTGGGAAGACACCTTC
NA,TRBV4-1,TRBJ2-6,NA,CASSQDGDMGSGANVLTF,TGCGCCAGCAGCCAAGATGGGGACATGGGCTCTGGGGCCAACGTCCTGACTTTC
NA,TRBV6-5,TRBJ2-1,NA,CASSYSFLAYNEQFF,TGTGCCAGCAGTTACTCGTTCCTGGCCTACAATGAGCAGTTCTTC
NA,TRBV6-6,TRBJ2-6,NA,CASRPAGSGANVLTF,TGTGCCAGCAGACCCGCAGGGTCTGGGGCCAACGTCCTGACTTTC
NA,TRBV30,TRBJ2-5,NA,CAWSRSSETQYF,TGTGCCTGGAGTCGATCATCAGAGACCCAGTACTTC
once,TRBV7-2,TRBJ2-5,TRBD1,CASSLRFFQGDLETQYF,TGTGCCAGCAGCTTAAGGTTTTTTCAGGGGGATTTGGAGACCCAGTACTTC
NA,TRBV10-3,TRBJ1-3,NA,CAITPSGTISGNTIYF,TGTGCCATCACCCCGTCCGGGACGATCTCTGGAAACACCATATATTTT
NA,TRBV5-1,TRBJ2-7,TRBD1,CASSSTGASSYEQYF,TGCGCCAGCAGCTCGACAGGGGCGAGCTCCTACGAGCAGTACTTC
few,TRBV27,TRBJ2-7,NA,CASSYAGREQYF,TGTGCCAGCAGTTACGCTGGGCGGGAGCAGTACTTC
few,TRBV5-1,TRBJ2-7,TRBD2,CASTPVAGGHEQYF,TGCGCCAGCACCCCAGTAGCGGGAGGACACGAGCAGTACTTC
NA,TRBV7-6,TRBJ2-4,NA,CASSSRRQENIQYF,TGTGCCAGCAGCTCCCGACGGCAGGAAAACATTCAGTACTTC
NA,TRBV9,TRBJ1-1,NA,CASSVEIGGLAFF,TGTGCCAGCAGCGTAGAAATCGGAGGGTTGGCTTTCTTT
NA,TRBV5-1,TRBJ2-7,NA,CASSLEGGSYEQYF,TGCGCCAGCAGCTTGGAAGGGGGATCCTACGAGCAGTACTTC
NA,TRBV7-8,TRBJ2-1,TRBD1,CASSLRDRGAREQFF,TGTGCCAGCAGCTTACGGGACAGGGGGGCCCGTGAGCAGTTCTTC
NA,TRBV4-3,TRBJ2-3,NA,CASSQETGRRDTQYF,TGCGCCAGCAGCCAAGAAACAGGGAGGAGAGATACGCAGTATTTT
once,TRBV7-9,TRBJ2-7,TRBD1,CASSQGDSYEQYF,TGTGCCAGCAGCCAGGGGGACAGCTACGAGCAGTACTTC
NA,TRBV6-1,TRBJ1-6,TRBD1,CASSVGTGYNSPLHF,TGTGCCAGCAGTGTTGGGACAGGCTATAATTCACCCCTCCACTTT
NA,TRBV27,TRBJ2-7,TRBD2,CASRSRTSQEYEQYF,TGTGCCAGCAGGAGCCGGACTAGCCAGGAGTACGAGCAGTACTTC
NA,TRBV29-1,TRBJ2-5,NA,CSAFPGHQETQYF,TGCAGCGCATTCCCTGGCCACCAAGAGACCCAGTACTTC
NA,TRBV5-1,TRBJ2-2,TRBD2,CASSRLAGANTGELFF,TGCGCCAGCAGCCGACTAGCGGGGGCGAACACCGGGGAGCTGTTTTTT
many,TRBV7-8,TRBJ2-1,TRBD2,CASSPSGRGRAKNEQFF,TGTGCCAGCAGCCCCTCCGGGCGCGGGAGGGCAAAAAATGAGCAGTTCTTC
NA,TRBV18,TRBJ2-5,NA,CASSPVSETQYF,TGTGCCAGCTCACCGGTCTCGGAGACCCAGTACTTC
NA,TRBV10-3,TRBJ2-7,NA,CAISETGDYEQYF,TGTGCCATCAGTGAGACAGGAGACTACGAGCAGTACTTC
NA,TRBV5-1,TRBJ2-1,NA,CASCDEGRTEQFF,TGCGCCAGCTGTGACGAGGGTAGGACTGAGCAGTTCTTC
few,TRBV5-5,TRBJ1-1,NA,CASSLVRGVTEAFF,TGTGCCAGCAGCTTGGTTAGGGGGGTCACTGAAGCTTTCTTT
NA,TRBV4-1,TRBJ2-5,NA,CASSQSQALEETQYF,TGCGCCAGCAGCCAATCTCAGGCTCTGGAAGAGACCCAGTACTTC
NA,TRBV6-5,TRBJ1-5,NA,CATIRQGSQPQHF,TGTGCCACCATCAGACAAGGCTCTCAGCCCCAGCATTTT
once,TRBV2,TRBJ2-6,TRBD1,CASSGVGTGVSGANVLTF,TGTGCCAGCAGTGGAGTCGGGACAGGGGTCTCTGGGGCCAACGTCCTGACTTTC
NA,TRBV5-5,TRBJ1-4,NA,CASSAGVTATNEKLFF,TGTGCCAGCAGCGCAGGGGTTACGGCAACTAATGAAAAACTGTTTTTT
NA,TRBV30,TRBJ1-4,NA,CAWSVQGGREKLFF,TGTGCCTGGAGTGTCCAGGGAGGACGTGAAAAACTGTTTTTT
NA,TRBV4-1,TRBJ2-2,TRBD2,CASSQVGPHRSGGANTGELFF,TGCGCCAGCAGCCAAGTCGGACCCCATCGTAGCGGGGGAGCGAACACCGGGGAGCTGTTTTTT
NA,TRBV27,TRBJ2-6,NA,CASSFYVPGTLGGGANVLTF,TGTGCCAGCAGTTTCTACGTGCCAGGGACACTAGGCGGTGGGGCCAACGTCCTGACTTTC
NA,TRBV5-1,TRBJ2-7,NA,CASSLGQGSYEQYF,TGCGCCAGCAGCTTGGGGCAGGGCTCCTACGAGCAGTACTTC
NA,TRBV7-9,TRBJ1-1,NA,CASSWESRTEAFF,TGTGCCAGCAGCTGGGAGTCACGGACTGAAGCTTTCTTT
NA,TRBV27,TRBJ2-1,TRBD1,CASSLSSGQGQNEQFF,TGTGCCAGCAGTTTATCGTCGGGACAGGGGCAGAATGAGCAGTTCTTC
few,TRBV7-2,TRBJ1-1,NA,CASSLATGRSLNTEAFF,TGTGCCAGCAGCTTAGCTACAGGGAGATCTCTGAACACTGAAGCTTTCTTT
once,TRBV9,TRBJ2-2,NA,CASSAKPPTGKQTGELFF,TGTGCCAGCAGCGCCAAACCCCCAACAGGGAAGCAGACCGGGGAGCTGTTTTTT
NA,TRBV4-1,TRBJ1-5,NA,CASSQDPGNQPQHF,TGCGCCAGCAGCCAAGATCCGGGAAATCAGCCCCAGCATTTT
NA,TRBV7-8,TRBJ1-3,TRBD1,CASSQGTAGNTIYF,TGTGCCAGCAGCCAAGGGACAGCTGGAAACACCATATATTTT
NA,TRBV5-1,TRBJ2-2,NA,CASSPRLGAGELFF,TGCGCCAGCAGCCCTCGATTGGGGGCCGGGGAGCTGTTTTTT
few,TRBV27,TRBJ2-7,TRBD2,CASRLVWAGAFYEQYF,TGTGCCAGCAGGCTGGTCTGGGCGGGAGCTTTCTACGAGCAGTACTTC
few,TRBV28,TRBJ1-5,NA,CASRSQGRLNQPQHF,TGTGCCAGCAGGTCACAGGGTAGGCTCAATCAGCCCCAGCATTTT
NA,TRBV19,TRBJ2-1,TRBD2,CASSDSGGQRGQFF,TGTGCCAGTAGCGATAGCGGGGGGCAGCGCGGGCAGTTCTTC